This T cell receptor (beta chain) was found in a study of T cell repertoires in cytomegalovirus infection. Study details: Public TCR beta signature analysis indicated the presence of both CMV infection and matching HLA type. General observations from the study: Across the ex vivo response, the dominant clonotypes were HLA-C-restricted CMV-specific TCR beta clonotypes.

MiXCR, applied by TCRdb to the reads, yields one record per CDR3 protein. The sample comprises fewer than 150,000 distinct CDR3 sequences, more than 30% of which are singletons, and around two fifths rests with the top ten. Many counts were recorded for this clonotype. Its antigen is currently unknown. This CDR3 has 14 residues. The V and J ends lost 5 bases and 5 bases respectively, with 12 bases between them. Germline V gene lookup returns CDR1 SGHVS and CDR2 FNYEAQ. The source of this sequence is a human donor in good health (CMV status not recorded). Some clones in this sample may be carry-over from other donors' samples. The chain uses TRBV7-6 and TRBJ1-4, with D perhaps TRBD1 (5 bases). Here the sequenced sample was CD8+ T cells from cultured PBMCs, taken from culture after CMV antigen stimulation. For the CDR3, the DNA is TGTGCCAGCAGCCGATCGGGACCAAATGAAAAACTGTTTTTT. It yields the protein CASSRSGPNEKLFF.